These 10 T cell receptor beta chains share one sample of origin, sequenced in a study of shared clonotypes between healthy human individuals. The assay was immunoSEQ multiplex PCR, and TCRdb's table has in-frame clones only and misses some. The repertoire holds over a million clones, with around 98.5% as singletons. Sequencing was done on a sample of naive CD4+ T cells sorted from blood. Subset noted: CD45RA+ positively selected. The source of these receptors is a man in his thirties or forties in good health.

CDR3 nucleotides: TGTGCCAGCAGTTACTCGTTGACCGAGAGGCGGGGCTCGCAGTATTTT. As protein: CASSYSLTERRGSQYF. This chain links TRBV6-6 with TRBJ2-3, with D possibly TRBD2 on 6 matching bases. V lost 0 bases and J 10 bases, leaving 20 bases between the germline ends. The germline CDR1 and CDR2 sequences are MNHNY and SVGAGI (reference sequence). The CDR3 extends over 16 amino acids.

The chain joins TRBV28 to TRBJ1-2; 9 nucleotides agree with TRBD1. This CDR3 comprises 16 residues. CDR1 is MDHEN and CDR2 is SYDVKM in the germline V gene. Trimming cost V 5 bases and J 4 bases; bases outside gene matches: 11. In nucleotides, the CDR3 is TGTGCCAGCAGTCCCTACCGGGACAGGGCCATCTATGGCTACACCTTC. Protein product: CASSPYRDRAIYGYTF.

The DNA for the CDR3 is TGTGCCAGCAGCTTACCCGGGCTGTTTTTT. Its translation: CASSLPGLFF. The chain employs TRBV11-2 and TRBJ2-2; D remains ambiguous. Trimming left V 2 bases short and J 13 bases short, with 5 bases between. The V gene's germline CDR1 is SGHAT and CDR2 FQNNGV. The CDR3 spans 10 residues.

This CDR3 reads CASSQVDRDTGELFF. Written as DNA, the CDR3 is TGCGCCAGCAGCCAAGTTGACCGGGACACCGGGGAGCTGTTTTTT. This chain joins TRBV4-1 and TRBJ2-2; D remains unclear. This CDR3 comprises 15 residues. In germline, CDR1 is MGHRA, CDR2 YSYEKL. The germline V and J ends were trimmed by 1 base and 3 bases, with 9 bases remaining between them.

This chain uses TRBV14 with TRBJ1-3; TRBD1 matches 7 bases. Trimming took 4 bases from V and 4 from J; bases not matched to a gene: 4. The CDR3 consists of 14 residues. In germline, CDR1 is SGHDN, CDR2 FVKESK. The CDR3 protein is CASSRLQGGNTIYF. The CDR3 DNA sequence: TGTGCCAGCAGCCGCCTACAGGGGGGAAACACCATATATTTT.

The chain combines TRBV5-6 with TRBJ2-4; D gene unclear. Germline CDR1 reads SGHDT; CDR2 reads YYEEEE. V was cut by 1 base and J by 9 bases, with 8 bases left in between. This CDR3 is built from 12 residues. The CDR3 region is CASSLIRGIQYF. CDR3 in DNA: TGTGCCAGCAGCTTGATTAGAGGCATTCAGTACTTC.

A word on this clone: At the DNA level, this CDR3 is encoded by other sequences in the same sample as well. The chain carries TRBV19 and TRBJ2-7; possible D gene TRBD1, 5 bases. Looked up from germline, CDR1 is LNHDA and CDR2 is SQIVND (reference sequence). The V end was cut by 3 bases, the J end by 4 bases, with 10 bases between. The CDR3 runs 13 residues. The CDR3 DNA sequence: TGTGCCAGTAGTATCGGACACGCTTACGAGCAGTACTTC. Its translation: CASSIGHAYEQYF.

About this clone itself: This sample includes further DNA sequences coding for the same CDR3. The chain recombines TRBV7-9 with TRBJ1-4; D is perhaps TRBD1 (5 bases). CDR1 and CDR2 from the germline V gene are SEHNR and FQNEAQ (reference sequence). CDR3 length: 12 amino acids. Trimming shortened V by 5 bases and J by 7 bases, and 8 bases separated the two germline ends. Written as DNA, the CDR3 is TGTGCCAGCAGCCCCCAGGGTGAAAAACTGTTTTTT. This gives the protein CASSPQGEKLFF.

The CDR3: CASRGQGEANEKLFF. Here the CDR3 DNA reads TGTGCCAGCAGAGGACAGGGGGAGGCTAATGAAAAACTGTTTTTT. This chain connects TRBV2 to TRBJ1-4, with 10 bases identical to TRBD1. Germline values: CDR1 SNHLY, CDR2 FYNNEI. Trimming removed 6 bases from V and 3 bases from J; junction bases left unmatched: 4. This CDR3 has 15 residues. Based on the CDR3 plus reference TRBV2 and TRBJ1-4, the full variable domain is EPEVTQTPSHQVTQMGQEVILRCVPISNHLYFYWYRQILGQKVEFLVSFYNNEISEKSEIFDDQFSVERPDGSNFTLKIRSTKLEDSAMYFCASRGQGEANEKLFFGSGTQLSVL.

The gene calls are TRBV7-3 and TRBJ2-7; D might be TRBD1 or TRBD2, each matching 6 bases. Germline assignment: CDR1 SGHTA and CDR2 FQGTGA. The CDR3 extends over 13 amino acids. V was pared by 3 bases and J by 5 bases, with 11 bases between. The CDR3 sequence: CASSLSGGHEQYF. The CDR3 DNA follows: TGTGCCAGCAGCTTGTCTGGGGGGCACGAGCAGTACTTC. Variable domain in full (rest from reference TRBV7-3 and TRBJ2-7): GAGVSQTPSNKVTEKGKYVELRCDPISGHTALYWYRQSLGQGPEFLIYFQGTGAADDSGLPNDRFFAVRPEGSVSTLKIQRTERGDSAVYLCASSLSGGHEQYFGPGTRLTVT.